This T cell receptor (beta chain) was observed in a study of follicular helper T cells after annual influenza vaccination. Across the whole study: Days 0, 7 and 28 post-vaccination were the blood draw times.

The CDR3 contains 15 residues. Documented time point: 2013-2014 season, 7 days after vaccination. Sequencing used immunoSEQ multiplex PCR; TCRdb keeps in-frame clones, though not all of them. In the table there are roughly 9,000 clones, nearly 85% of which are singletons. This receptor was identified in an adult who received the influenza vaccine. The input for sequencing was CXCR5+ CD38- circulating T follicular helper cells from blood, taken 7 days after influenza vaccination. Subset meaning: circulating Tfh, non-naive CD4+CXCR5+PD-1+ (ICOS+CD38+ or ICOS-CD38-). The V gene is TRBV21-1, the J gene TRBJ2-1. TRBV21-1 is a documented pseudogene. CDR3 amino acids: CASTTPGLAHNEQFF. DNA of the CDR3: TGTGCCAGCACCACCCCGGGGCTAGCCCACAATGAGCAGTTCTTC.